This is a list of T cell receptor beta chains from one sample in a study of vaccination effects on CD4 cells after COVID-19. No antigen is known for these receptors. Clones were read by immunoSEQ multiplex PCR, and TCRdb kept only the in-frame ones, dropping some. The sample has approximately 58,000 clones, about 83% seen once. Sample: CD4+ T cells from PBMCs cultured without peptide, taken before COVID-19 vaccination. The receptor set was obtained from a human donor who received a COVID-19 vaccine. Both conserved end residues are part of each CDR3. Fields, in order: D gene, clone size, V gene, J gene, CDR3 protein, CDR3 DNA. D genes are given only for firm matches. Size values are once, few and many counts, or a class for expanded clones, and some rows have none.

D: .; size: .; V: TRBV21-1; J: TRBJ1-4; CDR3: CASSKGGADEKLFF; DNA: TGTGCCAGCAGCAAAGGGGGAGCTGATGAAAAACTGTTTTTT
D: TRBD1; size: .; V: TRBV11-2; J: TRBJ1-5; CDR3: CASSLTGTGGNQPQHF; DNA: TGTGCCAGCAGCTTGACCGGGACAGGGGGAAATCAGCCCCAGCATTTT
D: .; size: .; V: TRBV5-4; J: TRBJ2-3; CDR3: CASSSGRDTQYF; DNA: TGTGCCAGCAGCTCAGGTCGGGATACGCAGTATTTT
D: .; size: few; V: TRBV27; J: TRBJ1-5; CDR3: CASSFDRYQPQHF; DNA: TGTGCCAGCAGTTTCGACAGATATCAGCCCCAGCATTTT
D: .; size: once; V: TRBV27; J: TRBJ1-5; CDR3: CASSLDSTGPQPQHF; DNA: TGTGCCAGCAGCCTCGACTCAACAGGGCCACAGCCCCAGCATTTT
D: .; size: .; V: TRBV24-1; J: TRBJ2-2; CDR3: CATSREGLNTGELFF; DNA: TGTGCCACCAGTCGTGAGGGGTTGAACACCGGGGAGCTGTTTTTT
D: .; size: .; V: TRBV5-4; J: TRBJ2-3; CDR3: CASSFRLIPDTQYF; DNA: TGTGCCAGCAGCTTTAGACTAATACCAGATACGCAGTATTTT
D: TRBD2; size: .; V: TRBV18; J: TRBJ2-1; CDR3: CASSPGAGGNEQFF; DNA: TGTGCCAGCTCACCAGGAGCGGGGGGCAATGAGCAGTTCTTC
D: .; size: .; V: TRBV2; J: TRBJ1-5; CDR3: CAIGGEGYQPQHF; DNA: TGTGCCATCGGAGGGGAGGGATATCAGCCCCAGCATTTT
D: .; size: .; V: TRBV5-1; J: TRBJ1-6; CDR3: CASSSGLLGGSPLHF; DNA: TGCGCCAGCAGCTCGGGGCTCCTCGGCGGTTCACCCCTCCACTTT
D: .; size: .; V: TRBV24-1; J: TRBJ1-1; CDR3: CATSDPGSRTEAFF; DNA: TGTGCCACCAGTGATCCGGGTTCGCGCACTGAAGCTTTCTTT
D: .; size: .; V: TRBV9; J: TRBJ2-1; CDR3: CASSVVAGSYNEQFF; DNA: TGTGCCAGCAGCGTAGTGGCAGGTTCCTACAATGAGCAGTTCTTC
D: .; size: .; V: TRBV7-8; J: TRBJ2-6; CDR3: CASSSYSSGANVLTF; DNA: TGTGCCAGCAGCTCATACAGCTCTGGGGCCAACGTCCTGACTTTC
D: .; size: .; V: TRBV21-1; J: TRBJ2-4; CDR3: CASSTQTDILAKNIQYF; DNA: TGTGCCAGCAGCACCCAGACCGATATTCTAGCCAAAAACATTCAGTACTTC
D: TRBD2; size: .; V: TRBV30; J: TRBJ2-2; CDR3: CAWTRGSGGNTGELFF; DNA: TGTGCCTGGACACGAGGAAGCGGGGGGAACACCGGGGAGCTGTTTTTT
D: TRBD2; size: .; V: TRBV2; J: TRBJ2-5; CDR3: CASSEGLAGGQETQYF; DNA: TGTGCCAGCAGTGAAGGGCTAGCGGGGGGACAAGAGACCCAGTACTTC
D: TRBD1; size: .; V: TRBV7-9; J: TRBJ2-5; CDR3: CASRGQGGWETQYF; DNA: TGTGCCAGCAGAGGACAGGGAGGTTGGGAGACCCAGTACTTC
D: .; size: .; V: TRBV5-1; J: TRBJ2-6; CDR3: CASSTRQSSGANVLTF; DNA: TGCGCCAGCAGCACAAGACAGTCCTCTGGGGCCAACGTCCTGACTTTC
D: .; size: .; V: TRBV6-5; J: TRBJ1-1; CDR3: CASSVIKGTEAFF; DNA: TGTGCCAGCAGCGTTATCAAGGGCACTGAAGCTTTCTTT
D: TRBD1; size: few; V: TRBV7-6; J: TRBJ1-4; CDR3: CASSPRPGDRGIVRSTNEKLFF; DNA: TGTGCCAGCAGCCCCAGGCCCGGGGACAGGGGGATTGTTCGCTCAACTAATGAAAAACTGTTTTTT
D: .; size: once; V: TRBV10-3; J: TRBJ1-2; CDR3: CAISESVLRGAGGYTF; DNA: TGTGCCATCAGTGAATCAGTATTGAGAGGGGCGGGAGGCTACACCTTC
D: TRBD1; size: once; V: TRBV18; J: TRBJ2-5; CDR3: CASSARDRGQETQYF; DNA: TGTGCCAGCTCAGCCAGGGACAGGGGACAAGAGACCCAGTACTTC
D: TRBD2; size: .; V: TRBV6-5; J: TRBJ2-3; CDR3: CASGRGGRDTQYF; DNA: TGTGCCAGCGGGCGGGGGGGCCGAGATACGCAGTATTTT
D: TRBD1; size: few; V: TRBV28; J: TRBJ1-2; CDR3: CASSSSQGGQGYGYTF; DNA: TGTGCCAGCAGTTCGTCTCAGGGGGGGCAGGGCTATGGCTACACCTTC
D: TRBD1; size: .; V: TRBV19; J: TRBJ2-5; CDR3: CASNRDRGEETQYF; DNA: TGTGCCAGTAACCGGGACAGGGGGGAAGAGACCCAGTACTTC
D: .; size: .; V: TRBV20-1; J: TRBJ2-3; CDR3: CSREKGNTQYF; DNA: TGCAGTCGCGAGAAGGGTAATACGCAGTATTTT
D: .; size: .; V: TRBV19; J: TRBJ1-1; CDR3: CASSIGTGQYTEAFF; DNA: TGTGCCAGTAGTATAGGAACTGGACAGTACACTGAAGCTTTCTTT
D: TRBD2; size: .; V: TRBV5-1; J: TRBJ2-3; CDR3: CASSLAASGGDTDTQYF; DNA: TGCGCCAGCAGCTTGGCAGCTAGCGGGGGGGACACAGATACGCAGTATTTT
D: TRBD1; size: .; V: TRBV5-1; J: TRBJ2-5; CDR3: CASREGTEETQYF; DNA: TGCGCCAGCAGGGAAGGGACAGAAGAGACCCAGTACTTC
D: TRBD1; size: .; V: TRBV5-1; J: TRBJ1-3; CDR3: CASSLVTGSGNTIYF; DNA: TGCGCCAGCAGCTTGGTGACAGGGTCCGGAAACACCATATATTTT
D: .; size: few; V: TRBV21-1; J: TRBJ2-1; CDR3: CASSRRQGTSSYNEQFF; DNA: TGTGCCAGCAGCAGACGACAGGGGACTAGTTCCTACAATGAGCAGTTCTTC
D: .; size: .; V: TRBV6-5; J: TRBJ1-4; CDR3: CASSTGSTNEKLFF; DNA: TGTGCCAGCAGTACAGGGTCAACTAATGAAAAACTGTTTTTT
D: TRBD1; size: .; V: TRBV10-3; J: TRBJ2-3; CDR3: CAISGSSDRGQISTDTQYF; DNA: TGTGCCATCAGTGGTTCCTCGGACAGGGGGCAAATAAGCACAGATACGCAGTATTTT
D: .; size: .; V: TRBV28; J: TRBJ1-1; CDR3: CASSLVSRTVMNTEAFF; DNA: TGTGCCAGCAGTTTAGTTTCCCGGACGGTTATGAACACTGAAGCTTTCTTT
D: TRBD1; size: .; V: TRBV27; J: TRBJ1-2; CDR3: CASNSRGRNYGYTF; DNA: TGTGCCAGCAATAGCAGGGGGCGCAACTATGGCTACACCTTC
D: .; size: few; V: TRBV5-1; J: TRBJ1-2; CDR3: CASSLAGLSNYGYTF; DNA: TGCGCCAGCAGCTTAGCAGGGCTTTCAAACTATGGCTACACCTTC
D: .; size: .; V: TRBV9; J: TRBJ2-2; CDR3: CASSQTGLGITGELFF; DNA: TGTGCCAGCAGCCAGACAGGCTTGGGTATCACCGGGGAGCTGTTTTTT
D: TRBD2; size: few; V: TRBV5-1; J: TRBJ2-1; CDR3: CASSLLHGGAYNEQFF; DNA: TGCGCCAGCAGCTTGTTACACGGGGGGGCCTACAATGAGCAGTTCTTC
D: .; size: .; V: TRBV7-7; J: TRBJ2-5; CDR3: CASSHGYQETQYF; DNA: TGTGCCAGCTCCCATGGGTATCAAGAGACCCAGTACTTC
D: .; size: .; V: TRBV30; J: TRBJ2-5; CDR3: CAWRKPGRYRETQYF; DNA: TGTGCCTGGAGGAAACCGGGACGATATCGAGAGACCCAGTACTTC
D: .; size: .; V: TRBV11-2; J: TRBJ1-2; CDR3: CASSLRTEDYGYTF; DNA: TGTGCCAGCAGCTTAAGGACAGAAGACTATGGCTACACCTTC
D: .; size: few; V: TRBV9; J: TRBJ1-6; CDR3: CASSAAGGRGSPLHF; DNA: TGTGCCAGCAGCGCTGCCGGTGGCCGGGGTTCACCCCTCCACTTT
D: .; size: .; V: TRBV29-1; J: TRBJ1-1; CDR3: CSVLTYEAFF; DNA: TGCAGCGTCCTCACATATGAAGCTTTCTTT
D: .; size: .; V: TRBV19; J: TRBJ2-2; CDR3: CASSRVNTGELFF; DNA: TGTGCCAGTAGCAGGGTAAACACCGGGGAGCTGTTTTTT
D: .; size: .; V: TRBV12-2; J: TRBJ1-4; CDR3: CASRPTWETTNEKLFF; DNA: TGTGCAAGTCGCCCAACGTGGGAAACAACTAATGAAAAACTGTTTTTT